This T cell receptor beta chain was sequenced in a study of regulatory T cells in long-lasting Graves disease. Study-wide results and limits: The number of shared public clonotypes was higher in persistent patients (more than 2,500) than new patients (around 960). Among samples with persistent disease, TRBV28, TRBJ1-2 and TRBJ2-5 were favored.

Ten or more counts support this clonotype. Its antigen is not known. Arm-PCR of CDR3 regions with iRepertoire HTBI primers generated TCR beta libraries. TCRdb itself ran the multiplex PCR reads through MiXCR, one entry per CDR3 protein. The data show more than 300,000 distinct CDR3 sequences, roughly 12% seen once. V was pared by 9 bases and J by 0 bases, with 15 bases between. Per the germline V gene, CDR1 is MNHNS and CDR2 is SASEGT. The CDR3 contains 14 residues. Time point in this sample: newly diagnosed GD, antithyroid drugs for less than 3 months. PBMCs provided the RNA from which the TCR library was made. By American Thyroid Association guidelines, Graves' disease was diagnosed in the cohort. These records were also assigned to another study, of T cells in Graves' hyperthyroidism and ophthalmopathy. That paper adds: For Graves' hyperthyroidism to be stable, ophthalmopathy could not progress within 18 months.

This rearrangement joins TRBV6-1 to TRBJ2-7, with D possibly TRBD1 on 6 matching bases. Sequenced material: peripheral blood mononuclear cells (PBMCs), taken at new diagnosis, from a patient treated with antithyroid drugs. The origin of this receptor is a woman under 30 with Graves disease. The CDR3 sequence is CASQDSPYSYEQYF. The CDR3 nucleotides are TGTGCCAGTCAGGACAGCCCTTACTCCTACGAGCAGTACTTC.